Sequencing of this T cell receptor (beta chain) was carried out in a study of OX40 agonist ivuxolimab in advanced cancers. Findings of the study overall: Normalized T-cell clonal expansion was also low in a subset of nonresponders. In CD8+ T cells, expanded clones were on average more numerous than in CD4+.

With regard to this clone: Its antigen is still unknown.

There are 17 residues in the CDR3. Measured with immunoSEQ multiplex PCR; TCRdb has only the in-frame clones, and not every one. Among about 100,000 clones listed, just under 90% were seen once. The material was CD4+ or CD8+ T cells sorted from blood, obtained in a trial of the OX40 agonist ivuxolimab. The rearrangement uses TRBV21-1 and TRBJ2-7; the table assigns TRBD2, which was not confirmed against the DNA. TRBV21-1 is noted as a pseudogene. The receptor was derived from an adult with an advanced solid tumor such as melanoma, head and neck, liver or kidney cancer. CDR3 loop: CASSKETSGRPPYEQYF. The CDR3 DNA is TGTGCCAGCAGCAAAGAGACTAGCGGGAGGCCTCCCTACGAGCAGTACTTC.